The sequence of this TCR beta chain was determined in a study of T cell changes during pregnancy in multiple sclerosis. V lost 4 bases and J lost 7; bases outside the gene matches: 11. The CDR3 runs 16 residues. In germline, CDR1 is PRHDT, CDR2 FYEKMQ (reference sequence). Here immunoSEQ multiplex PCR was the method, and the copy in TCRdb shows in-frame clones only, minus some. The sample records about 47,000 clones, 85% to 95% being singletons. This TCR was recovered from a female donor with multiple sclerosis, enrolled in a pregnancy study. The source was peripheral blood, collected in the third trimester of pregnancy. V and J are TRBV13 and TRBJ2-4, with 9 bases matching TRBD1. In DNA, the CDR3 is TGTGCCAGCAGCTCAAAGAATCTTGGACAGGGGAACATTCAGTACTTC. Its translation is CASSSKNLGQGNIQYF.